The clone carrying this TCR beta chain was counted between two and nine times. These data originate in a study of blood T cell repertoires in COVID-19. Background on the study: PBMCs, B-cell-depleted T cells, or T cells were the source of the cDNA or gDNA that made up the material.

Germline V gene sequence: CDR1 LGHNT, CDR2 FRNRAP. Trimming removed 5 bases from V and 3 bases from J, with 11 bases in between. The length of the CDR3 is 14 residues. Cohort placement rested on clinical history that participants reported themselves. TCRdb's copy holds only in-frame clones and misses some; the assay was immunoSEQ multiplex PCR. The data show about 240,000 clones, approximately 83% seen once. This TCR was sampled from a woman in her 40s with acute COVID-19. This rearrangement joins TRBV12-5 to TRBJ1-5; TRBD1 might be the D (6 bases). Material for sequencing was PBMCs or T cells enriched from blood (not recorded which). The CDR3 coding sequence is TGTGCTAGTGGTCCCCCAGGGGACAATCAGCCCCAGCATTTT. It specifies CASGPPGDNQPQHF.